The source of this T cell receptor beta chain is a study of CD4 T cells in relation to SARS-CoV-2 and coronaviruses (TCRdb year 2021). In the study overall: In the ViraFEST assay, PBMCs were grown with antigen for approximately 9 days, and TCR beta CDR3s were then sequenced to identify antigen-specific clonal expansions. An HIV-1 Nef peptide pool or a no-peptide culture served as the negative reference condition. Patient-derived lymphoblastoid cell lines were used to map the HLA restriction of shared crossreactive spike epitopes. The study assessed, at the TCR clonotype level, memory CD4+ T cell crossreactivity between SARS-CoV-2 and common cold coronavirus spike proteins. For other donors in the study, expansion assays were sequenced with a different, Illumina-based TCR-beta assay. The Adaptive Biotechnologies TCR-sequencing kit was used for samples from a few pre-COVID donors and for the naive versus memory experiments, whereas the other data were Illumina-based. Overall study outcomes, separate from this receptor: Roughly 64% of donors had memory CD4+ clonotypes that crossrecognized SARS-CoV-2 and at least one common cold coronavirus spike. Pre-pandemic and post-infection samples were not both contributed by any donor, so tracing of the source of pre-existing responses was limited. Since the crossreactivity analysis centred on spike protein, crossreactivity against other viral proteins was not assessed. Compared with monoreactive clones, crossreactive clones had significantly weaker SARS-CoV-2-driven expansion, a result consistent with antigenic imprinting. The study was limited by small numbers of patients and tested TCRs.

Library prep was done by the immunoSEQ multiplex PCR assay. The original methods were these. During preprocessing, nonproductive sequences were removed, along with CDR3s that did not begin with C, did not end with F or W, or were shorter than 7 amino acids. Antigen-specific clonotypes were called with the MANAFEST web app, based on expansion relative to reference and other culture wells. A clone was considered positive if significant expansion relative to the reference culture was observed in 2 of 3 replicate wells at an FDR below 0.05. For a clone to be considered positive, significant expansion relative to all other tandem wells and an odds ratio above 5 were also required. After three terminal residues were trimmed from each end, CDR3 homology was quantified as pairwise Levenshtein distance using the stringdist R package. TCRdb limited this immuneACCESS table to in-frame rearrangements with V and J called. A share of clones is missing; checked studies link under half to unresolved V genes, and the rest is unexplained. V and J calls and clone size come straight from that table; D and trimming were deduced from the DNA. The sample yields more than 20,000 clones; 75% were counted once. The ten top clones hold over 10% of the sample.

V gives up 5 bases and J gives up 4 bases, and the segment between their germline ends measures 14 bases. CDR1 and CDR2 were assigned from the germline V gene as SGHTA and FQGNSA. Spanning cysteine to phenylalanine, the CDR3 consists of 14 amino acids. Only the CDR3 portion is preserved as DNA: 42 bases, with reading frame beginning at the first base. To note about this clone: The target of this receptor is not known. Nothing much larger sits one base from this clone, and base qualities are not available.

CD4+ T cells from unexposed donors were collected before the COVID-19 pandemic (2011-2018). The EasySep CD4+ T cell isolation kit was used to isolate CD4+ T cells once the cultures had run for under 11 days. As far as cell numbers permitted, CD4+ T cells from unexposed donors were tested for reactivity against SARS-CoV-2 S and N as well as four spike pools from common cold coronaviruses. PBMCs were cultured at two million per well in IMDM supplemented with approximately 5% human AB serum and about 9.2 IU/ml IL-2. Half of the culture medium was replaced with fresh IL-2-containing medium on days 3 and 7. Each peptide culture condition was generally run in triplicate replicate wells. Leukapheresis product for the unexposed donors was bought commercially. Ficoll-Paque PLUS gradient centrifugation was used to isolate PBMCs from either whole blood or leukapheresis product. The PBMCs went either fresh into the expansion assay or into cryopreservation at -140 degrees C. The QIAamp Micro DNA Kit was used to extract genomic DNA from the CD4+ T cells.

Sequencing was done on a sample of CD4+ T cells from PBMCs, cultured in vitro. The chain links TRBV7-2 with TRBJ1-2; TRBD1 is a weak D gene call, 5 bases matching. The receptor was isolated from a human donor in good health. The CDR3 region: CASSLGGTSYGYTF. The DNA sequence reads TGTGCCAGCAGCCTCGGGGGAACAAGCTATGGCTACACCTTC.